A selection of T cell receptor beta chains follows, all from one sample in a study of blood T cell repertoires in COVID-19. Clones were sequenced by immunoSEQ multiplex PCR, and TCRdb holds only the in-frame ones, with some missing. The table shows about 89,000 clones, with about two thirds occurring only once. Sample: peripheral blood. Receptor source: a woman at least 80 years old with acute or convalescent COVID-19. Both conserved end residues are trimmed from each CDR3. The order of the fields is CDR3 protein, J gene, V gene.

ASSSKQGSNMNTEAF TRBJ1-1 TRBV5-4
ASSPGVYEQY TRBJ2-7 TRBV6-5
AWSPGLQNTEAF TRBJ1-1 TRBV30
AWSVQENTEAF TRBJ1-1 TRBV30
ASRYRASTDTQY TRBJ2-3 TRBV21-1
ASKRRTGPYGYT TRBJ1-2 TRBV6-6
ASSKGEGASYNEQF TRBJ2-1 TRBV9
ASTPGQLRKGYT TRBJ1-2 TRBV2
ASSLRLAGVFEF TRBJ2-1 TRBV2
ATSATLTGGFDEQF TRBJ2-1 TRBV15
ASSHRIGQGQFYEKLF TRBJ1-4 TRBV14
ASSPGQGTDTQY TRBJ2-3 TRBV5-8